This TCR beta chain emerged from a study of OX40 agonist ivuxolimab in advanced cancers. Points on this clone: Its antigen is currently unknown.

This CDR3 comprises 14 residues. V was trimmed by 9 bases and J by 5 bases, leaving 20 bases between them. Germline V CDR1 and CDR2: MDHEN, SYDVKM. Some clones are missing from TCRdb's copy, which holds only in-frame ones; the method was immunoSEQ multiplex PCR. The data contain more than 50,000 clones, 75% to 90% of them singletons. Findings and caveats of the study: Some nonresponders also had low normalized T-cell clonal expansion. Blood T cells, both CD4+ and CD8+, expanded clonally by week 6 at 0.1 to 3.0 mg/kg. The expanded peripheral T cells' antigen specificity was not determined.

This TCR was sampled from an adult with an advanced solid tumor such as melanoma, head and neck, liver or kidney cancer. V is TRBV28 and J is TRBJ2-7, with D possibly matching TRBD1 (8 bases). The starting material was CD4+ or CD8+ T cells sorted from blood, obtained in a trial of the OX40 agonist ivuxolimab. DNA for the CDR3: TGTGCCAGTGGCAGGGGGCGGGAGCTCGACGAGCAGTACTTC. Protein sequence: CASGRGRELDEQYF.